This T cell receptor beta chain was profiled in a study of blood T cell repertoires in COVID-19. The repertoire was sequenced with immunoSEQ multiplex PCR; TCRdb's copy has only in-frame clones and lacks some. The sample yields about 200,000 clones, roughly nine tenths seen once. The CDR3 loop spans 18 amino acids. V shed 4 bases, J shed 0 bases, and the junction held 13 bases outside the gene matches. Germline V gives CDR1 SGHRS, CDR2 YFSETQ. The chain links TRBV5-1 to TRBJ1-5; 7 positions agree with TRBD1. The receptor comes from a man between 60 and 75 years old who had recovered from COVID-19. Sequenced sample: peripheral blood. CDR3 protein: CASSPGQPTSYSNQPQHF. As DNA, the CDR3 is TGCGCCAGCAGCCCGGGACAGCCTACTTCCTATAGCAATCAGCCCCAGCATTTT.